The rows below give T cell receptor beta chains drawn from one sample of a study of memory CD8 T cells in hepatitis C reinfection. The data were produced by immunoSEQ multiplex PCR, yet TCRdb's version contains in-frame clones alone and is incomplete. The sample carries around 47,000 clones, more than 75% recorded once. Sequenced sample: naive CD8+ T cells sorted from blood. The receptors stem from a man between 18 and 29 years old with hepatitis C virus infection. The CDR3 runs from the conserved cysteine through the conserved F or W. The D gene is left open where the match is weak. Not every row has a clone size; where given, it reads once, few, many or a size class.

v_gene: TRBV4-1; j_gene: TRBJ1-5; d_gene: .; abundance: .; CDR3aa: CASSQGGAGQPQHF; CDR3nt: TGCGCCAGCAGCCAGGGGGGGGCTGGCCAGCCCCAGCATTTT
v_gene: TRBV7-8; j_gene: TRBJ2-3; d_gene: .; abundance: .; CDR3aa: CASSSPVIPSTDTQYF; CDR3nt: TGTGCCAGCAGCTCGCCGGTAATCCCCTCCACAGATACGCAGTATTTT
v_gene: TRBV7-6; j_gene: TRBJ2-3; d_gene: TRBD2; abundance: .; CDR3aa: CASSLAWAGGPTDTQYF; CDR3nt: TGTGCCAGCAGCTTAGCGTGGGCGGGGGGGCCCACAGATACGCAGTATTTT
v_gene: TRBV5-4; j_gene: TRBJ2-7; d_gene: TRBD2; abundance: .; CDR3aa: CASSLADGLAASPTYEQYF; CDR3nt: TGTGCCAGCAGCTTGGCCGATGGACTAGCGGCTTCCCCTACCTACGAGCAGTACTTC
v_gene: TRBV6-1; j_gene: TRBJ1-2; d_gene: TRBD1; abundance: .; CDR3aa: CASSAQQDRAGGYTF; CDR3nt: TGTGCCAGCAGTGCACAACAGGACAGGGCGGGCGGCTACACCTTC
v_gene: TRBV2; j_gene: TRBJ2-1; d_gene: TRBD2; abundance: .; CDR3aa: CASSDLTSYEQFF; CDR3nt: TGTGCCAGCAGTGATCTGACTAGCTATGAGCAGTTCTTC
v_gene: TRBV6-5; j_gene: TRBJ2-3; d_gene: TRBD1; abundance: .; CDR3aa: CASSYQGVSTDTQYF; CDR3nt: TGTGCCAGCAGTTATCAGGGGGTTAGCACAGATACGCAGTATTTT
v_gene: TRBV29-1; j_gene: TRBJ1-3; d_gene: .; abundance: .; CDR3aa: CSVEGQGHSGNTIYF; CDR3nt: TGCAGCGTTGAAGGGCAGGGCCACTCTGGAAACACCATATATTTT
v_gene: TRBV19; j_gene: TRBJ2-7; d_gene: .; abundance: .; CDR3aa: CATTFGTYGDYEQYF; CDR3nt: TGTGCCACCACCTTCGGGACATACGGCGACTACGAGCAGTACTTC
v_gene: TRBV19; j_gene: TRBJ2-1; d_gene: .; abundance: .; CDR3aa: CASSIAPNEQFF; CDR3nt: TGTGCCAGTAGTATTGCGCCCAATGAGCAGTTCTTC
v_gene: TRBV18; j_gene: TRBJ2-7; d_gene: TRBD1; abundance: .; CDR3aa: CASSPLDRGAYEQYF; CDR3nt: TGTGCCAGCTCACCACTCGACAGGGGCGCCTACGAGCAGTACTTC
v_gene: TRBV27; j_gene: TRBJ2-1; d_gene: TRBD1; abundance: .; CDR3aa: CASSLGQANEQFF; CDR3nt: TGTGCCAGCAGTCTGGGACAGGCCAATGAGCAGTTCTTC
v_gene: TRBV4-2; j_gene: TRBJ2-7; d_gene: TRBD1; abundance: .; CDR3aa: CASSQERDSSYEQYF; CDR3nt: TGTGCCAGCAGCCAAGAAAGGGACAGCTCCTACGAGCAGTACTTC
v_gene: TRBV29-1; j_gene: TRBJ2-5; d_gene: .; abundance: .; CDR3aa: CSAQRGGEETQYF; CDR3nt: TGCAGCGCCCAAAGGGGAGGAGAAGAGACCCAGTACTTC
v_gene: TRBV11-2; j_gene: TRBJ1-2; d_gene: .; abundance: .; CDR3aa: CASSLSREGGYTF; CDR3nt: TGTGCCAGCAGCTTATCCAGGGAGGGAGGCTACACCTTC
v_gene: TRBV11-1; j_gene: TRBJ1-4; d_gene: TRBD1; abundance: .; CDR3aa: CASSLAFPRGPSEKLFF; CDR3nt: TGTGCCAGCAGCTTAGCGTTCCCCAGGGGGCCCAGTGAAAAACTGTTTTTT
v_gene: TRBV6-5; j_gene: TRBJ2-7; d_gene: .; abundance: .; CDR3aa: CASRGGERGYEQYF; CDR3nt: TGTGCCAGCAGGGGGGGGGAGAGGGGGTACGAGCAGTACTTC
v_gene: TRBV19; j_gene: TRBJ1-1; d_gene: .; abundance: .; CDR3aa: CATSEGLGMNTEAFF; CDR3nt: TGTGCCACTTCTGAGGGTCTGGGGATGAACACTGAAGCTTTCTTT
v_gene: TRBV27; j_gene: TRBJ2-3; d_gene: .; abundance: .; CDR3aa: CASSLFTGDTQYF; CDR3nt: TGTGCCAGCAGTTTATTTACAGGGGATACGCAGTATTTT
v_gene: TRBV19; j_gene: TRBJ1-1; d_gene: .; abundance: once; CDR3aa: CASSPWGGATEAFF; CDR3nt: TGTGCCAGTAGTCCCTGGGGGGGAGCGACTGAAGCTTTCTTT
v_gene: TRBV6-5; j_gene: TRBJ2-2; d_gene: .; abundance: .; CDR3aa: CASSAGRTGELFF; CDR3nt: TGTGCCAGCAGCGCTGGGAGAACCGGGGAGCTGTTTTTT
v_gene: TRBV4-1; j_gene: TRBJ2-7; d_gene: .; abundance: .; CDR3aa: CASSLDSNLGEQYF; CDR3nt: TGCGCCAGCAGCCTGGACAGTAACCTAGGGGAGCAGTACTTC
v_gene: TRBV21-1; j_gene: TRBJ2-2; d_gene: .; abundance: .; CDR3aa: CASSKRREAGGGGELFF; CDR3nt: TGTGCCAGCAGCAAAAGGAGGGAGGCCGGGGGTGGCGGGGAGCTGTTTTTT
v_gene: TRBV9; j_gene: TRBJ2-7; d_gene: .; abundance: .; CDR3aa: CASSPTSGIEQYF; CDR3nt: TGTGCCAGCAGCCCGACTAGTGGAATAGAGCAGTACTTC
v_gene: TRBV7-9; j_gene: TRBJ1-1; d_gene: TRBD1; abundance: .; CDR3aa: CASSFLGGFTMNTEAFF; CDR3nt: TGTGCCAGCAGCTTCTTAGGGGGCTTTACGATGAACACTGAAGCTTTCTTT
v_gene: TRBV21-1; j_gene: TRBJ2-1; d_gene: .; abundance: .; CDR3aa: CASSKVKRSSYNEQFF; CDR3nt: TGTGCCAGCAGCAAAGTAAAGAGGAGCTCCTACAATGAGCAGTTCTTC
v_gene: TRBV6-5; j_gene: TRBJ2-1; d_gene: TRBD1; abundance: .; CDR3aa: CASSYSRDRGNNEQFF; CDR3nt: TGTGCCAGCAGTTACTCCCGGGACAGGGGCAACAATGAGCAGTTCTTC
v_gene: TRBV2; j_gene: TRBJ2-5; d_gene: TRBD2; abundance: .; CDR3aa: CASERKTGGVQETQYF; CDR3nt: TGTGCCAGTGAGAGGAAAACGGGAGGGGTCCAAGAGACCCAGTACTTC
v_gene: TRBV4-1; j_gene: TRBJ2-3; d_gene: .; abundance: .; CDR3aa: CASSQDGPPSTDTQYF; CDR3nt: TGCGCCAGCAGCCAAGATGGGCCACCTAGCACAGATACGCAGTATTTT
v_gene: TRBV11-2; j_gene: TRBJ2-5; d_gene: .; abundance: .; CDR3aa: CASSLRVYEETQYF; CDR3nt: TGTGCCAGCAGCTTAAGAGTATACGAAGAGACCCAGTACTTC
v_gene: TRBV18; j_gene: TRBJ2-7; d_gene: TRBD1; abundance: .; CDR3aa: CASSGQEPPYEQYF; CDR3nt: TGTGCCAGCTCAGGACAGGAGCCTCCCTACGAGCAGTACTTC
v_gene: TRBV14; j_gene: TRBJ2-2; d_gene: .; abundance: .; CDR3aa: CASSQDSSGGDPSTGELFF; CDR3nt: TGTGCCAGCAGCCAAGATAGTTCGGGCGGGGATCCGAGTACCGGGGAGCTGTTTTTT
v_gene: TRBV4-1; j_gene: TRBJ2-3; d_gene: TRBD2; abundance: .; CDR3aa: CASSQVGGGGYTQYF; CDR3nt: TGCGCCAGCAGCCAAGTAGGTGGGGGGGGATATACGCAGTATTTT
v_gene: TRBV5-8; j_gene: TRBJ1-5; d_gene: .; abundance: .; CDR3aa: CASSFRTGNQPQHF; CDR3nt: TGTGCCAGCAGCTTCCGGACAGGCAATCAGCCCCAGCATTTT
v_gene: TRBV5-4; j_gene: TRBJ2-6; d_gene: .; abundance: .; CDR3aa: CASKPSAGASSSGANVLTF; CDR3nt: TGTGCCAGCAAACCTTCCGCGGGGGCATCCTCCTCTGGGGCCAACGTCCTGACTTTC
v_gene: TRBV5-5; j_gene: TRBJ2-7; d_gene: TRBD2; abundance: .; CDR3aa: CASSLAGGPSEQYF; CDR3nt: TGTGCCAGCAGCTTAGCGGGAGGGCCAAGCGAGCAGTACTTC
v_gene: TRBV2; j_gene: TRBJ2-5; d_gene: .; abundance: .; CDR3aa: CASMPSMREQYF; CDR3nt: TGTGCCAGCATGCCAAGTATGAGGGAGCAGTACTTC
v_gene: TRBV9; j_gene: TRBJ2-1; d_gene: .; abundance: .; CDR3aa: CASSVLLSSYNEQFF; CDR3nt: TGTGCCAGCAGCGTATTATTGAGCTCCTACAATGAGCAGTTCTTC
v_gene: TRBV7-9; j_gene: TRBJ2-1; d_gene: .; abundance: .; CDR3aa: CASSLGLNEQFF; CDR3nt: TGTGCCAGCAGCTTGGGCCTTAATGAGCAGTTCTTC
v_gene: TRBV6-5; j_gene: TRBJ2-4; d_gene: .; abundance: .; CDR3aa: CASSYSIQHIQYF; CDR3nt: TGTGCCAGCAGTTACTCGATACAACACATTCAGTACTTC
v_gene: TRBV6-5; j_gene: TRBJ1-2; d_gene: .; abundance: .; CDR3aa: CASRGGDGYTF; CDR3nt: TGTGCCAGCAGGGGCGGGGATGGCTACACCTTC
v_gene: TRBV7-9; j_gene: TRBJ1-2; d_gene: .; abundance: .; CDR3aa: CASSLGGGRSDYGYTF; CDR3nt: TGTGCCAGCAGCTTGGGGGGGGGCCGGTCGGACTATGGCTACACCTTC
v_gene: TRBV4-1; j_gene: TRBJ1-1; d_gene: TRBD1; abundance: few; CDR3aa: CASSQGPGTGETEAFF; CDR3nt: TGCGCCAGCAGCCAAGGACCCGGGACAGGGGAAACTGAAGCTTTCTTT
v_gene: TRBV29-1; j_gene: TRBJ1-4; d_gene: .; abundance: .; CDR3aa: CSAIGQGGKLFF; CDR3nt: TGCAGCGCCATCGGGCAGGGCGGAAAACTGTTTTTT
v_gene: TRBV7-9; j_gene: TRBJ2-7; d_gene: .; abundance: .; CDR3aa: CASSLSGAYEQYF; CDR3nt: TGTGCCAGCAGCTTATCTGGAGCTTACGAGCAGTACTTC
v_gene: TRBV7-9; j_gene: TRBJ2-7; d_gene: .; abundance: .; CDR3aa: CASSWREAHYEQYF; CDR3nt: TGTGCCAGCAGTTGGAGGGAAGCCCACTACGAGCAGTACTTC
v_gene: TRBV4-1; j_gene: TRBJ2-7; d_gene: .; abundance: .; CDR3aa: CASSQDSTEQYF; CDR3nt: TGCGCCAGCAGCCAAGACAGTACCGAGCAGTACTTC
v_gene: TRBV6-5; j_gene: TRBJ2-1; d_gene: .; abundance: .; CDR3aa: CASSKLPPEGDEQFF; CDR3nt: TGTGCCAGCAGCAAGCTTCCACCAGAGGGCGATGAGCAGTTCTTC
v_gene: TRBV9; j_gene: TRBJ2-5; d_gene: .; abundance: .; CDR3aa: CASSLGGGSRETQYF; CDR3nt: TGTGCCAGCAGCCTGGGGGGCGGGAGTAGGGAGACCCAGTACTTC
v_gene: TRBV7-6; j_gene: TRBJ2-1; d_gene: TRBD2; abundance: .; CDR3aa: CASTAFGSGRNEQFF; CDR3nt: TGTGCCAGCACCGCCTTTGGCAGCGGGAGAAATGAGCAGTTCTTC
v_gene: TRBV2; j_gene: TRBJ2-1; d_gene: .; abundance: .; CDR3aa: CASTPTPVRANEQFF; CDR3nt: TGTGCCAGCACCCCAACCCCTGTCAGGGCTAATGAGCAGTTCTTC